The 10 T cell receptor beta chains presented below share a single source sample, sequenced in a study of T-cell reconstitution after alpha-beta-depleted transplantation in children. This sample's TCRbeta library carried unique molecular identifier barcodes. TCRdb reanalysed the PCR reads using MiXCR and keeps one entry per CDR3 protein. The sample comprises 350,000 to 500,000 distinct CDR3 sequences, 43% of which are singletons, and about 30% rests with the top ten. Specimen: PBMCs, collected before TCRalphabeta/CD19-depleted stem cell transplant. The receptors shown here come from a girl aged 2 to 9 with aplastic anemia, due to receive a stem cell transplant.

The chain employs TRBV27 and TRBJ1-4, with a weak D call TRBD1 (6 bases). CDR1 and CDR2 from the germline V gene are MNHEY and SMNVEV (reference sequence). Trimming pared 5 bases from V and 8 bases from J, leaving 15 bases between. The CDR3 is made up of 14 amino acids. The CDR3, as DNA: TGTGCCAGCAGTCTTGGACAGCTCTGCGAAAAACTGTTTTTT. As protein: CASSLGQLCEKLFF.

V is TRBV20-1 and J is TRBJ2-7; weak D call: TRBD2 (6 bases). The germline V gene has CDR1 DFQATT and CDR2 SNEGSKA (reference sequence). Trimming removed 0 bases from V and 2 bases from J, with 14 bases in between. The CDR3 spans 15 residues. The chain's CDR3 is CSARDLASEPYEQYF. CDR3 coding DNA: TGCAGTGCTAGAGATTTGGCTAGCGAGCCCTACGAGCAGTACTTC.

This clonotype was detected only a few times. This rearrangement joins TRBV20-1 to TRBJ2-1, with TRBD2 matching over 8 bases. Unmatched junction bases numbered 8, after V lost 6 bases and J lost 1 base. Looked up from germline, CDR1 is DFQATT and CDR2 is SNEGSKA (reference sequence). The CDR3 spans 15 residues. The CDR3, as DNA: TGCAGTGCCTTCGGGAGGGCCGGGTCCTACAATGAGCAGTTCTTC. Translation gives CSAFGRAGSYNEQFF.

The V gene is TRBV15, the J gene TRBJ2-7, with D hard to call. V was trimmed by 5 bases and J by 1 base, leaving 9 bases between them. The CDR3 is 13 residues long. Germline V gene lookup returns CDR1 LNHNV and CDR2 YYDKDF (reference sequence). The CDR3 DNA is TGTGCCACCAGCCCTCAAGGGTCCTACGAGCAGTACTTC. This gives the protein CATSPQGSYEQYF.

This chain uses TRBV4-1 with TRBJ1-2, with D unclear. CDR1 is MGHRA and CDR2 is YSYEKL in the germline V gene. The CDR3 extends over 14 amino acids. V dropped 0 bases and J dropped 8 bases, with 13 bases sitting between them. The DNA for the CDR3 is TGCGCCAGCAGCCAAGATCAGCAGCTCCCCGGCTACACCTTC. The encoded protein is CASSQDQQLPGYTF.

This sequence joins TRBV4-1 and TRBJ1-5, with TRBD1 as a possible D gene (5 bases). The CDR3 extends over 16 amino acids. Germline V CDR1 and CDR2: MGHRA, YSYEKL. The V end lost 1 base, the J end lost 6 bases, and 16 bases lay between the germline ends. The CDR3 nucleotides are TGCGCCAGCAGCCAAGTAGGAGGGCTGGGGGGTCAGCCCCAGCATTTT. As protein: CASSQVGGLGGQPQHF.

The genes are TRBV20-1 and TRBJ2-1, with 11 bases lining up with TRBD2. V dropped 7 bases and J dropped 2; count of bases not matched to a gene: 4. Looked up from germline, CDR1 is DFQATT and CDR2 is SNEGSKA (reference sequence). The CDR3 is made up of 14 amino acids. As DNA, the CDR3 is TGCAGTGTCGATAGCGGGAGGGCCTACAATGAGCAGTTCTTC. Translating it yields CSVDSGRAYNEQFF.

V gene TRBV12-3 or TRBV12-4 combines with J gene TRBJ2-5, with 13 bases that match TRBD2. After removal of 6 bases from V and 4 bases from J, the junction contained 8 bases not matched to a gene. CDR3 length: 16 residues. For the CDR3, the DNA is TGTGCCAGCAGCCGGGGACTAGCGGGACAGGCAGAGACCCAGTACTTC. Protein sequence: CASSRGLAGQAETQYF.

The chain carries TRBV5-6 and TRBJ2-1, with D unclear. The V and J ends lost 1 base and 4 bases respectively, with 9 bases between them. Germline V gene sequence: CDR1 SGHDT, CDR2 YYEEEE. CDR3 length: 14 amino acids. CDR3 nucleotides: TGTGCCAGCAGCTTGCACAACAGTTACAATGAGCAGTTCTTC. This encodes CASSLHNSYNEQFF.

The chain couples TRBV6-1 to TRBJ2-7; the match to TRBD2 covers 14 bases. Unmatched junction bases numbered 7, after V lost 6 bases and J lost 3 bases. The germline gives CDR1 MNHNS, CDR2 SASEGT. The CDR3 loop spans 16 amino acids. CDR3 in amino acids: CASRPGTSGSFYEQYF. The CDR3 nucleotides read TGTGCCAGCAGACCCGGGACTAGCGGGAGTTTCTACGAGCAGTACTTC.